Listed below are T cell receptor beta chains from one sample, sequenced in a study of blood T cell repertoires in COVID-19. The method was immunoSEQ multiplex PCR; TCRdb's version includes in-frame clones alone and lacks a portion of them. The table lists about 290,000 clones, about 89% of them singletons. Sequenced sample: PBMCs or T cells enriched from blood (not recorded which). These receptors all stem from a woman aged 40 to 49 who had recovered from COVID-19. CDR3s include the opening cysteine and the closing phenylalanine or tryptophan. Fields, in order: V gene, clone size, D gene, J gene, CDR3 protein, CDR3 DNA. A D gene is named only where the DNA matches it firmly. Only some rows state a clone size, as once, few, many or a class for expanded clones.

>TRBV2|-|-|TRBJ2-2
CASSSPLQGRNTGELFF
TGTGCCAGCAGTTCCCCTTTGCAGGGGAGAAACACCGGGGAGCTGTTTTTT
>TRBV6-2/TRBV6-3|once|TRBD2|TRBJ2-7
CASSYSGTSIYEQYF
TGTGCCAGCAGTTACTCCGGGACTAGTATCTACGAGCAGTACTTC
>TRBV5-1|once|-|TRBJ1-2
CASSLEAGAGYTF
TGCGCCAGCAGCTTGGAGGCAGGGGCTGGCTACACCTTC
>TRBV12-3/TRBV12-4|-|-|TRBJ2-7
CASSYGGPYEQYF
TGTGCCAGCAGTTATGGGGGCCCCTACGAGCAGTACTTC
>TRBV5-1|few|TRBD1|TRBJ1-2
CASSLGTGADGYTF
TGCGCCAGCAGCTTGGGAACAGGGGCGGATGGCTACACCTTC
>TRBV10-3|-|TRBD2|TRBJ2-1
CAISGIAGEAYNEQFF
TGTGCCATCAGTGGAATAGCGGGAGAGGCCTACAATGAGCAGTTCTTC
>TRBV7-6|-|TRBD2|TRBJ2-1
CASSPEAGGVYNEQFF
TGTGCCAGCAGCCCTGAAGCGGGAGGGGTGTACAATGAGCAGTTCTTC
>TRBV5-8|-|-|TRBJ2-5
CASSALQNQETQYF
TGTGCCAGCAGCGCGTTACAGAACCAAGAGACCCAGTACTTC
>TRBV10-3|many|-|TRBJ2-2
CAISELMTGANPKGELFF
TGTGCCATCAGTGAGCTCATGACAGGAGCGAACCCAAAAGGGGAGCTGTTTTTT
>TRBV4-1|-|TRBD1|TRBJ1-5
CASSQRQGGNQPQHF
TGCGCCAGCAGCCAGAGACAGGGGGGGAATCAGCCCCAGCATTTT
>TRBV6-5|-|-|TRBJ2-7
CASSLRTGFYEQYF
TGTGCCAGCAGTTTAAGGACGGGGTTCTACGAGCAGTACTTC
>TRBV6-5|-|-|TRBJ1-2
CASSNRGNYGYTF
TGTGCCAGCAGTAACCGGGGTAACTATGGCTACACCTTC
>TRBV24-1|once|-|TRBJ1-5
CATSLPIPRSQHF
TGTGCCACCAGCCTCCCGATCCCTCGGTCCCAGCATTTT
>TRBV29-1|-|TRBD1|TRBJ1-1
CSGGRGQGTEAFF
TGCAGCGGAGGTAGAGGACAGGGCACTGAAGCTTTCTTT
>TRBV2|-|-|TRBJ1-2
CASSFYRDSGGSGYTF
TGTGCCAGCAGTTTCTACCGGGACTCTGGAGGATCTGGCTACACCTTC
>TRBV30|-|TRBD1|TRBJ1-5
CAWKRDRAKHF
TGTGCCTGGAAAAGGGACAGGGCTAAGCATTTT
>TRBV7-8|-|TRBD1|TRBJ1-1
CASSSLLLEPTGFQDEAFF
TGTGCCAGCAGCTCCCTCCTATTGGAACCGACAGGGTTTCAGGATGAAGCTTTCTTT
>TRBV4-1|-|TRBD1|TRBJ1-4
CASSQTLRQGNEKLFF
TGCGCCAGCAGCCAAACCCTCCGACAGGGTAATGAAAAACTGTTTTTT
>TRBV5-4|once|-|TRBJ1-1
CASSSNRARWENTEAFF
TGTGCCAGCAGCTCAAACAGGGCACGTTGGGAGAACACTGAAGCTTTCTTT
>TRBV9|-|-|TRBJ2-1
CASSASDSHNEQFF
TGTGCCAGCAGCGCCAGCGACAGCCACAATGAGCAGTTCTTC
>TRBV3-1/TRBV3-2|-|-|TRBJ2-5
CASSRGHSGETQYF
TGTGCCAGCAGCCGGGGACACTCGGGAGAGACCCAGTACTTC
>TRBV2|-|TRBD1|TRBJ1-5
CASAGQERNQPQHF
TGTGCCAGCGCCGGACAGGAGAGGAATCAGCCCCAGCATTTT
>TRBV7-9|-|-|TRBJ2-2
CASRLHPRTDNTGELFF
TGTGCCAGCAGATTACACCCCCGGACTGACAACACCGGGGAGCTGTTTTTT
>TRBV30|-|-|TRBJ2-2
CAWKVRGYTGELFF
TGTGCCTGGAAAGTACGGGGATACACCGGGGAGCTGTTTTTT
>TRBV6-5|-|TRBD1|TRBJ1-1
CASSYGDSLNTEAFF
TGTGCCAGCAGTTATGGGGACAGCCTGAACACTGAAGCTTTCTTT
>TRBV5-6|-|-|TRBJ1-6
CASSLSVGGTNSPLHF
TGTGCCAGCAGCCTTAGTGTAGGAGGGACCAATTCACCCCTCCACTTT
>TRBV9|-|-|TRBJ1-2
CASSDGGGRYGYTF
TGTGCCAGCAGTGACGGCGGAGGGAGATATGGCTACACCTTC
>TRBV6-5|-|-|TRBJ1-1
CASKVSGRQRAFF
TGTGCCAGCAAGGTTTCGGGAAGGCAGCGCGCTTTCTTT
>TRBV18|-|-|TRBJ1-1
CASSRAGMNTEAFF
TGTGCCAGCTCCCGGGCAGGGATGAACACTGAAGCTTTCTTT
>TRBV18|few|TRBD1|TRBJ2-7
CASSPYGTGVVYEQYF
TGTGCCAGCTCACCATACGGGACAGGGGTCGTGTACGAGCAGTACTTC
>TRBV21-1|-|-|TRBJ1-5
CASTQTGDIGQPQHF
TGTGCCAGCACCCAGACAGGGGATATCGGTCAGCCCCAGCATTTT
>TRBV30|-|-|TRBJ1-1
CAWSVLSNTEAFF
TGTGCCTGGAGTGTACTATCGAACACTGAAGCTTTCTTT